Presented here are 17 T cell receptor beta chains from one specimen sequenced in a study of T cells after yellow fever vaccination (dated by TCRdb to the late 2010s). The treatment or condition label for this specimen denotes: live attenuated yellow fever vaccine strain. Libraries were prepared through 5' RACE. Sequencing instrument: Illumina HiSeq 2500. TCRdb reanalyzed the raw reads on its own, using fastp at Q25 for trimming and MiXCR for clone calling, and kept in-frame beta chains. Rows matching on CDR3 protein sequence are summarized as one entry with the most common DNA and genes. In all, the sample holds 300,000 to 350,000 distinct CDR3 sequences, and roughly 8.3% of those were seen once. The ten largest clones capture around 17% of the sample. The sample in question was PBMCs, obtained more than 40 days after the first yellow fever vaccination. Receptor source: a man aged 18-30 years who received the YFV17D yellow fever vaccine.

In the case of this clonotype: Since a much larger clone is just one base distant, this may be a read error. In nucleotides, the CDR3 is TGTGCCAGCAGCTTAGCCTCTGGGGCCAACGTCCTGACTTTC. It is translated as CASSLASGANVLTF. This chain joins TRBV7-6 and TRBJ2-6, with unresolved D. CDR1 is SGHVS, CDR2 FNYEAQ, per germline. CDR3 length: 14 amino acids. V lost 0 bases to trimming and J lost 0 bases, with 0 bases between them.

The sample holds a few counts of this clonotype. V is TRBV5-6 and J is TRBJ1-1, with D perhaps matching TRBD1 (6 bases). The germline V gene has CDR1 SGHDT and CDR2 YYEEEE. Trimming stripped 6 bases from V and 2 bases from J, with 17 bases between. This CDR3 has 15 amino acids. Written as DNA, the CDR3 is TGTGCCAGCATCCCCGCGGGGGGCGCCAACACTGAAGCTTTCTTT. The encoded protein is CASIPAGGANTEAFF.

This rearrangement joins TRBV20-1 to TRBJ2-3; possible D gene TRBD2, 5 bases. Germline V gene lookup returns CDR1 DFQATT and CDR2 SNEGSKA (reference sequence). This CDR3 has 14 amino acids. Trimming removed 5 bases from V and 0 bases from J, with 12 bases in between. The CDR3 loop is CSAPRGGSTDTQYF. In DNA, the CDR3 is TGCAGTGCTCCCCGTGGCGGGAGCACAGATACGCAGTATTTT.

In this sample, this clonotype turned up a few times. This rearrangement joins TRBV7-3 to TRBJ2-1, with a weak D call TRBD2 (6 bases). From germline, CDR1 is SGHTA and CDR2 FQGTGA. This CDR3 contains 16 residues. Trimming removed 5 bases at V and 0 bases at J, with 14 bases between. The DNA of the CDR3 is TGTGCCAGCAGCCCCGGGACTTCCTACTCCTACAATGAGCAGTTCTTC. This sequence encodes CASSPGTSYSYNEQFF.

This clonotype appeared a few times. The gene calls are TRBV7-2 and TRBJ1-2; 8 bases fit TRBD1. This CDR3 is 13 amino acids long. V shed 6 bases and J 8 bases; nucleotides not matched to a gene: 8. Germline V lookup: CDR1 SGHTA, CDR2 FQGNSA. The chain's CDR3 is CASSWQGAGGYTF. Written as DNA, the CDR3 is TGTGCCAGCAGTTGGCAGGGGGCAGGAGGCTACACCTTC.

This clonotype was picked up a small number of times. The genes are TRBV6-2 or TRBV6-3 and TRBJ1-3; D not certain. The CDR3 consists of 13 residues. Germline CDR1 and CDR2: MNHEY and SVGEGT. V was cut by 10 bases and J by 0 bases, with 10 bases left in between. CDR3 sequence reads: CATFWNSGNTIYF. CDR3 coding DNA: TGTGCCACCTTCTGGAACTCTGGAAACACCATATATTTT.

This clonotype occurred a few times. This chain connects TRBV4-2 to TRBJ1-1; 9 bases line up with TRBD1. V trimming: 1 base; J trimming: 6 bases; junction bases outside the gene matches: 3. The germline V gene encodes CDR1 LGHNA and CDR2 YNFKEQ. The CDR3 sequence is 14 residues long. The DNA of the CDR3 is TGTGCCAGCAGCCAAGGGGGACAGGGCGCTGAAGCTTTCTTT. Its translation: CASSQGGQGAEAFF.

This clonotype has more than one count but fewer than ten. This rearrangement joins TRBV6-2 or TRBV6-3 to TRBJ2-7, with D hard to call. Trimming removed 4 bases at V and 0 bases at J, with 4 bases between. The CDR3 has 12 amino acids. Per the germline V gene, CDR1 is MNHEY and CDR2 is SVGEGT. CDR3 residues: CASSSNSYEQYF. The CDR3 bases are TGTGCCAGCAGTTCCAACTCCTACGAGCAGTACTTC.

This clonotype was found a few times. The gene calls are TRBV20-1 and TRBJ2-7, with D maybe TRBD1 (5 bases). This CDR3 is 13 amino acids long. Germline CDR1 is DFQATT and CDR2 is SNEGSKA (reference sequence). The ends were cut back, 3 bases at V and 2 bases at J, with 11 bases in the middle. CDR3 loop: CSARSRAAYEQYV. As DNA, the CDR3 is TGCAGTGCTAGGTCCAGGGCGGCCTACGAGCAGTACGTC.

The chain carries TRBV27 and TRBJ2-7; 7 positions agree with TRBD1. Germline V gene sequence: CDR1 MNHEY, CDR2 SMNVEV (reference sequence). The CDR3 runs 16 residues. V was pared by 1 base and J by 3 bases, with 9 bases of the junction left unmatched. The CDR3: CASSLYPRTGIYEQYF. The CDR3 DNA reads TGTGCCAGCAGTTTATATCCCCGGACAGGCATCTACGAGCAGTACTTC.

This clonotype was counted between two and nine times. The CDR3 spells CASSSAYRGPSTDTQYF. DNA for the CDR3: TGTGCCAGCAGTTCGGCATACAGGGGTCCTAGCACAGATACGCAGTATTTT. The gene calls are TRBV6-5 and TRBJ2-3; 7 bases line up with TRBD1. J was trimmed by 0 bases and V by 4 bases; bases with no gene match: 10. Germline-derived CDR1 and CDR2 are MNHEY and SVGAGI. The CDR3 runs 17 residues.

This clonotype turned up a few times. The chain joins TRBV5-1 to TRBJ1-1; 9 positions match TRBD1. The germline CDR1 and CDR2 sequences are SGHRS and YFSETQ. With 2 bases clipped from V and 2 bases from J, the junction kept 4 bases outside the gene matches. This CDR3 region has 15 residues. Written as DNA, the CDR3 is TGCGCCAGCAGCTTCCGGGACAGGGTCAACACTGAAGCTTTCTTT. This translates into CASSFRDRVNTEAFF.

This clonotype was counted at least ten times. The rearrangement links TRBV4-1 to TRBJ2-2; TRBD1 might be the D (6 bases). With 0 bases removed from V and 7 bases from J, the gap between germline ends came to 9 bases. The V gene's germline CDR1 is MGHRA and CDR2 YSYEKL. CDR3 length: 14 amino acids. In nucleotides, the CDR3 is TGCGCCAGCAGCCAAGAAGGGGGAAGCGGGGAGCTGTTTTTT. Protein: CASSQEGGSGELFF.

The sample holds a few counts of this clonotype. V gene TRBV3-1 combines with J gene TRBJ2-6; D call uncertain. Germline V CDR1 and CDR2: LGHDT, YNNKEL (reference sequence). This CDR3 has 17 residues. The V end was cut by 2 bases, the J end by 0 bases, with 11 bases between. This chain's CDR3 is CASSQLSLGSGANVLTF. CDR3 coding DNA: TGTGCCAGCAGCCAACTTAGCCTTGGCTCTGGGGCCAACGTCCTGACTTTC.

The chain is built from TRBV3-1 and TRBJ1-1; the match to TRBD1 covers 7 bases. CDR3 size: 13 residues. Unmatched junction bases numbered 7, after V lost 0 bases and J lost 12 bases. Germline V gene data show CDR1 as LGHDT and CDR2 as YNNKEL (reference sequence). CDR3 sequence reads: CASSQDLDRTTFF. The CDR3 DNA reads TGTGCCAGCAGCCAAGATTTGGACAGGACTACTTTCTTT.

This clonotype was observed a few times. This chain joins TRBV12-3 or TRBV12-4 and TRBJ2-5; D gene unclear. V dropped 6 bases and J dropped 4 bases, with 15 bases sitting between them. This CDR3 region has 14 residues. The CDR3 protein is CASSQDPHGETQYF. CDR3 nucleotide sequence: TGTGCCAGCAGCCAAGATCCACACGGAGAGACCCAGTACTTC.

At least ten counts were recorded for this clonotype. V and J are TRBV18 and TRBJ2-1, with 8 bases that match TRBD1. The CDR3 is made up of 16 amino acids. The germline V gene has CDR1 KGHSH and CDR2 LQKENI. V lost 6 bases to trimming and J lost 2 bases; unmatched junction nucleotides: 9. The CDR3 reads CASSPSGGAPYNEQFF. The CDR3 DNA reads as TGTGCCAGCTCGCCATCAGGGGGCGCGCCCTACAATGAGCAGTTCTTC.